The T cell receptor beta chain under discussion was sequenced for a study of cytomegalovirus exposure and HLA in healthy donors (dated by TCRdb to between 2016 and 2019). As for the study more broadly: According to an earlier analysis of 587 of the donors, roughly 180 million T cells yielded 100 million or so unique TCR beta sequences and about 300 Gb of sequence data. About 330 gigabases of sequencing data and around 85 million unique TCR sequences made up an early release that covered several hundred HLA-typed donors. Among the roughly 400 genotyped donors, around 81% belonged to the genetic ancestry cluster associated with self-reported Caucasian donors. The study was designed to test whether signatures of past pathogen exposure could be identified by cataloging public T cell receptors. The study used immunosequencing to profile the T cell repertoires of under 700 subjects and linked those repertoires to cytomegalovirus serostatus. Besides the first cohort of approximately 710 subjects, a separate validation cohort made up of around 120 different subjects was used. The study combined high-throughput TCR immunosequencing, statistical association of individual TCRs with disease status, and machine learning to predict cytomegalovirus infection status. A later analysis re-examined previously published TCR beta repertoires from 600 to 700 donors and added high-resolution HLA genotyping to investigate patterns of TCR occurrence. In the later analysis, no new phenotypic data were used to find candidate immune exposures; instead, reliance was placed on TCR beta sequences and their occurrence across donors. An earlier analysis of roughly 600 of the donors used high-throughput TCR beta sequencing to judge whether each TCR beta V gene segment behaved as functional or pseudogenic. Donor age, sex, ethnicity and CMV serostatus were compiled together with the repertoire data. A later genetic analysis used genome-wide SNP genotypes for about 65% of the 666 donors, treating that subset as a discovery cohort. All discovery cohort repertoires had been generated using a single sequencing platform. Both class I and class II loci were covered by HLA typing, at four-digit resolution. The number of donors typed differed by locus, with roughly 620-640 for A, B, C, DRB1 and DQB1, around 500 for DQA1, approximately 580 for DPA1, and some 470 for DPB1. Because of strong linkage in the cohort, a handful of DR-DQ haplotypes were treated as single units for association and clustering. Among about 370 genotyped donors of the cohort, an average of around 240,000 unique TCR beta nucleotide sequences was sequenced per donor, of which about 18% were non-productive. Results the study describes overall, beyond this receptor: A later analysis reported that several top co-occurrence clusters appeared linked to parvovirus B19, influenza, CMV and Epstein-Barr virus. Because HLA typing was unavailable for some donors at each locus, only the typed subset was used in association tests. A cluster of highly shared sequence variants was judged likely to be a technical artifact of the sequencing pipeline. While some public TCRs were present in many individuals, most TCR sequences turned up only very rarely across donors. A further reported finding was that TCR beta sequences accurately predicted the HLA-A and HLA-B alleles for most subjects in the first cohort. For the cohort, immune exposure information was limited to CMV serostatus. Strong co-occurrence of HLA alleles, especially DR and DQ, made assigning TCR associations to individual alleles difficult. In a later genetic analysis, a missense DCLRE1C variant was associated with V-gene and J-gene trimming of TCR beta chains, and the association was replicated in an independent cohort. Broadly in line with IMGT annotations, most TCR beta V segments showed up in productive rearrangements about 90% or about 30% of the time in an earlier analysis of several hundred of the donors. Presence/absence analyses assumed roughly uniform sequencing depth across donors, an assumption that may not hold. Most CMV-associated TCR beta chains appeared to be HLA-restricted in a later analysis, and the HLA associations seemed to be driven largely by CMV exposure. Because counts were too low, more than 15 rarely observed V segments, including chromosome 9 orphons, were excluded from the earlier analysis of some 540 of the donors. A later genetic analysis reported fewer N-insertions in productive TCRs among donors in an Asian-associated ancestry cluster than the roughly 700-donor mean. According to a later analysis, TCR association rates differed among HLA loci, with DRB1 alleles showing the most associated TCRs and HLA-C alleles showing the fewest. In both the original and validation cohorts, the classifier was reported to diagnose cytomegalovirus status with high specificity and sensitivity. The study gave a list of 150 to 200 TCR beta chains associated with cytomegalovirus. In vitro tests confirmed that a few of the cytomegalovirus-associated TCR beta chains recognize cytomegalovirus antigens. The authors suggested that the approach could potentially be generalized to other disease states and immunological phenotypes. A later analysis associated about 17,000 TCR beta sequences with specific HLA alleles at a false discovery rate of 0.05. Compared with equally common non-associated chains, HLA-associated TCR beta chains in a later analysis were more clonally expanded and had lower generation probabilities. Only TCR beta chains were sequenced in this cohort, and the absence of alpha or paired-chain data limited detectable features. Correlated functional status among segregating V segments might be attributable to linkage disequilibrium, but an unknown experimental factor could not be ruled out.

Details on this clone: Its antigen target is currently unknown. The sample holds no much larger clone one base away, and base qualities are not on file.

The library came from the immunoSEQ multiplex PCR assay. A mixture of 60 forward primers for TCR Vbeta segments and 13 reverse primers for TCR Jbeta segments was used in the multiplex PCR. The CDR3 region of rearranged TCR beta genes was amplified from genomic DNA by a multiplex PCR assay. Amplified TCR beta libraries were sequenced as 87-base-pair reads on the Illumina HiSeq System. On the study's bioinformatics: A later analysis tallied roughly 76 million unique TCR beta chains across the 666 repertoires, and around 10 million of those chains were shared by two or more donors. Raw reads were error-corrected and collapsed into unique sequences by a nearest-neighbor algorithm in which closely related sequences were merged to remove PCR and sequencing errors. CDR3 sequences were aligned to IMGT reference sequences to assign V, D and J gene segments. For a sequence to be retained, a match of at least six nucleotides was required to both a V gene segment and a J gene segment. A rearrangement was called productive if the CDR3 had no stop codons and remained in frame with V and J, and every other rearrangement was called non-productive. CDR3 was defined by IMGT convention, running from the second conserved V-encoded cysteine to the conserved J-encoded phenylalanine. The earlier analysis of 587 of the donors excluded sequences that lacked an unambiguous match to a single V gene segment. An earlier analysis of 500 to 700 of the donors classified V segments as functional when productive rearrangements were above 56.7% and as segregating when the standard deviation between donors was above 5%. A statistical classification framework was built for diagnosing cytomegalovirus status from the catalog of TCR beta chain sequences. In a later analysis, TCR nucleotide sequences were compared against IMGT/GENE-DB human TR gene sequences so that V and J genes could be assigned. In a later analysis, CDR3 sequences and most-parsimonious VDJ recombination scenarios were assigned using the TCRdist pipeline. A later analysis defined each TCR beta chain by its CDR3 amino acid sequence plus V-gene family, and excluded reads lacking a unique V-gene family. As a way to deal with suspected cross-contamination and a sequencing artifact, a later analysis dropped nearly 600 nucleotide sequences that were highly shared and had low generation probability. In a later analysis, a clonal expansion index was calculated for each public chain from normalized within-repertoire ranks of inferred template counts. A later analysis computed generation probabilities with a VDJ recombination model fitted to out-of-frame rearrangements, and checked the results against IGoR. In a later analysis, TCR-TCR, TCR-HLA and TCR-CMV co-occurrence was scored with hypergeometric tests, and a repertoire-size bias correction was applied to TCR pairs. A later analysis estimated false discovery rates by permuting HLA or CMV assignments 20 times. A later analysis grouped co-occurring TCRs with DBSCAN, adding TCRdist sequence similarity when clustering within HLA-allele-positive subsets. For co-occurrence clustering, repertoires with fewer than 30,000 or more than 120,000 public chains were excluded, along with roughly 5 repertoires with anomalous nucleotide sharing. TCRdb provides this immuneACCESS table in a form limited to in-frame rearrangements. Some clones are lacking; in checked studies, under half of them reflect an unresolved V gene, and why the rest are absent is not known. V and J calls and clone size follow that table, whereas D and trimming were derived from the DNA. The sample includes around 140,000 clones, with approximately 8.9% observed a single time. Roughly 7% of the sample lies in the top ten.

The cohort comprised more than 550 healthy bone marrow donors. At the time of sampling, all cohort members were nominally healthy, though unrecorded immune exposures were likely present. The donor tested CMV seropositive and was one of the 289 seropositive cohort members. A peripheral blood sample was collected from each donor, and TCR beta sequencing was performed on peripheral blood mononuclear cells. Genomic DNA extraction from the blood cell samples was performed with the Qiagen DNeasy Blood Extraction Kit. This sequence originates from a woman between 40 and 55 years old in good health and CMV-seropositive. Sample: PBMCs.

The CDR3 region has the sequence CASSLVSSISSYEQYF. The nucleotide sequence is given as TGTGCCAGCAGCTTAGTATCATCTATAAGCTCCTACGAGCAGTACTTC. This chain is built from TRBV7-9 and TRBJ2-7, with an unclear D gene assignment. CDR1 and CDR2, per the germline V gene (reference sequence), are SEHNR and FQNEAQ. From the cysteine through the phenylalanine, the CDR3 covers 16 amino acids. Solely the CDR3 DNA is kept, with 48 bases framed from the first base. V is shortened by 1 base, J by 0 bases, and the region joining them spans 13 bases.